Each of the 26 T cell receptor beta chains below was sequenced from the same sample in a study of technical replicates of blood from a handful of donors. The table came from immunoSEQ multiplex PCR; TCRdb's copy has only in-frame clones and leaves some out. There are over 70,000 clones in the sample; about 97% occur only once, and under 0.2% lies in the top ten. The sequencing input was T cells isolated from PBMCs. These receptors all stem from a human donor in good health.

The chain joins TRBV7-9 to TRBJ1-2; D possibly corresponds to TRBD1 (5 bases). V lost 1 base and J lost 6, with 12 bases in between. Germline loops: CDR1 SEHNR, CDR2 FQNEAQ (reference sequence). CDR3 length: 14 residues. This CDR3 is CASSLGGARDGYTF. The CDR3 region has the DNA TGTGCCAGCAGCTTAGGGGGCGCCAGGGATGGCTACACCTTC.

The chain combines TRBV2 with TRBJ2-2; the D gene is possibly TRBD1 (6 bases). Germline CDR1 and CDR2: SNHLY and FYNNEI. V lost 6 bases and J 8 bases, leaving 37 bases between the germline ends. The CDR3 contains 21 residues. CDR3 sequence reads: CASRPTRTEATHTPKLGELFF. The DNA for the CDR3 is TGTGCCAGCAGACCAACTCGGACAGAGGCCACCCACACTCCTAAGCTAGGGGAGCTGTTTTTT.

This chain uses TRBV5-1 with TRBJ2-1; D is uncertain. V was cut by 1 base and J by 7 bases, with 9 bases left in between. Germline values: CDR1 SGHRS, CDR2 YFSETQ. The CDR3 is 13 amino acids. CDR3 in amino acids: CASSLFPLNEQFF. The DNA for the CDR3 is TGCGCCAGCAGCTTGTTTCCCCTTAATGAGCAGTTCTTC.

This clone was recorded once. DNA for the CDR3: TGTGCCAGCAGGCTGGGACAGGGTACGGCCGAGCAGTACTTC. Protein: CASRLGQGTAEQYF. V is TRBV28 and J is TRBJ2-7; 9 nucleotides line up with TRBD1. This CDR3 contains 14 residues. Germline V gives CDR1 MDHEN, CDR2 SYDVKM. Germline trimming cut 6 bases from V and 6 bases from J; bases unmatched to any gene: 9. Using reference TRBV28 and TRBJ2-7 for the parts outside the CDR3, the full variable domain is DVKVTQSSRYLVKRTGEKVFLECVQDMDHENMFWYRQDPGLGLRLIYFSYDVKMKEKGDIPEGYSVSREKKERFSLILESASTNQTSMYLCASRLGQGTAEQYFGPGTRLTVT.

This clone was seen only once. The chain links TRBV6-1 to TRBJ2-3, with 8 bases that match TRBD2. CDR1 and CDR2 from the germline V gene are MNHNS and SASEGT. This CDR3 has 15 amino acids. The junction had 5 bases not matched to a gene; V was cut back by 6 bases and J by 0 bases. The CDR3 protein is CASSDLAGSTDTQYF. CDR3 DNA sequence: TGTGCCAGCAGCGACTTAGCGGGGAGCACAGATACGCAGTATTTT.

The CDR3 spells CASSQGGPSEQYF. In nucleotides, the CDR3 is TGCGCCAGCAGCCAAGGAGGTCCTAGCGAGCAGTACTTC. The chain couples TRBV4-1 to TRBJ2-7; unclear D gene. CDR3 length: 13 amino acids. Germline CDR1 is MGHRA and CDR2 is YSYEKL. V was pared by 1 base and J by 6 bases, with 10 bases between.

J is TRBJ1-2 and V is TRBV28; D ambiguous. The V end was cut by 4 bases, the J end by 2 bases, with 8 bases between. CDR1 MDHEN and CDR2 SYDVKM come from the germline V gene. This CDR3 has 13 amino acids. CDR3 sequence reads: CASSSGANYGYTF. CDR3 sequence (DNA): TGTGCCAGCAGTTCAGGTGCGAACTATGGCTACACCTTC.

The chain has TRBV7-6 and TRBJ1-3; possibly TRBD1 for D (6 bases). The CDR3 totals 20 residues. Trimming stripped 5 bases from V and 0 bases from J, with 26 bases between. Germline values: CDR1 SGHVS, CDR2 FNYEAQ. In DNA, the CDR3 is TGTGCCAGCAGCGACGTGCAAGGGGGGGCCACCCTCCCCTCTGGAAACACCATATATTTT. As protein: CASSDVQGGATLPSGNTIYF.

The rearrangement links TRBV5-8 to TRBJ1-1; TRBD1 aligns across 10 bases. V lost 2 bases to trimming and J lost 8 bases; unmatched junction nucleotides: 9. The CDR3 loop spans 15 amino acids. The germline V gene encodes CDR1 SGHTS and CDR2 YDEGEE. The CDR3 is CASSFSGTGASEAFF. The DNA for the CDR3 is TGTGCCAGCAGCTTTTCCGGGACAGGGGCGTCGGAAGCTTTCTTT. Based on the CDR3 plus reference TRBV5-8 and TRBJ1-1, the full variable domain is EAGVTQSPTHLIKTRGQQATLRCSPISGHTSVYWYQQALGLGLQFLLWYDEGEERNRGNFPPRFSGRQFPNYSSELNVNALELEDSALYLCASSFSGTGASEAFFGQGTRLTVV.

The gene calls are TRBV28 and TRBJ2-7, with a possible D match to TRBD2 (5 bases). There are 18 residues in the CDR3. Trimming pared 5 bases from V and 4 bases from J, leaving 27 bases between. CDR1 and CDR2 (germline): MDHEN, SYDVKM. CDR3 sequence reads: CASSPYGTRTGVMYEQYF. The CDR3 region has the DNA TGTGCCAGCAGTCCTTACGGCACCAGGACCGGGGTGATGTACGAGCAGTACTTC.

The chain carries TRBV7-9 and TRBJ1-2; 8 positions match TRBD1. Losses at the gene ends were 3 bases for V and 6 bases for J; bases not matched to a gene: 6. The CDR3 length is 14 residues. From germline, CDR1 is SEHNR and CDR2 FQNEAQ (reference sequence). In DNA form, the CDR3 reads TGTGCCAGCAGCTTCGGACAGGGAGCGAATGGCTACACCTTC. Translation gives CASSFGQGANGYTF. The full variable domain, completed using reference TRBV7-9 and TRBJ1-2, is DTGVSQNPRHKITKRGQNVTFRCDPISEHNRLYWYRQTLGQGPEFLTYFQNEAQLEKSRLLSDRFSAERPKGSFSTLEIQRTEQGDSAMYLCASSFGQGANGYTFGSGTRLTVV.

The chain recombines TRBV28 with TRBJ2-7; TRBD1 agrees at 8 bases. CDR1 and CDR2 (germline): MDHEN, SYDVKM. V lost 2 bases, J lost 0 bases, and 0 bases stayed unmatched. The CDR3 contains 14 residues. Here the CDR3 reads CASSLQGASYEQYF. Here the CDR3 DNA reads TGTGCCAGCAGTTTACAGGGGGCCTCCTACGAGCAGTACTTC.

The chain combines TRBV27 with TRBJ2-1; 9 bases agree with TRBD2. The CDR3 loop spans 15 amino acids. Trimming removed 6 bases from V and 3 bases from J; junction bases left unmatched: 6. From germline, CDR1 is MNHEY and CDR2 SMNVEV (reference sequence). This CDR3 reads CASRSTSGGYNEQFF. CDR3 nucleotide sequence: TGTGCCAGCAGGTCGACTAGCGGAGGCTACAATGAGCAGTTCTTC.

The chain has TRBV27 and TRBJ1-2; D is uncertain. V was shortened by 5 bases and J by 3 bases, with 4 bases between the two germline ends. The length of the CDR3 is 11 residues. CDR1 and CDR2 (germline): MNHEY, SMNVEV (reference sequence). The CDR3 sequence is CASSPDYGYTF. In DNA, the CDR3 is TGTGCCAGCAGTCCCGACTATGGCTACACCTTC.

J is TRBJ1-2 and V is TRBV29-1; unclear D gene. Germline lookup yields CDR1 SQVTM and CDR2 ANQGSEA. V shed 3 bases and J shed 6 bases, with 11 bases lying between them. The CDR3 is 12 amino acids. The CDR3 loop is CSVEQVRDGYTF. As DNA, the CDR3 is TGCAGCGTTGAGCAGGTGCGGGATGGCTACACCTTC.

The chain is built from TRBV7-2 and TRBJ1-4; 8 positions agree with TRBD1. Trimming took 7 bases from V and 6 from J; bases not matched to a gene: 13. Germline V gene data show CDR1 as SGHTA and CDR2 as FQGNSA. The CDR3 consists of 16 residues. CDR3 protein: CASTLRRGTGYEKLFF. The CDR3 coding sequence is TGTGCCAGCACCCTCCGACGAGGGACAGGATATGAAAAACTGTTTTTT.

CDR3 region: CASSLTSRGTDTQYF. The CDR3 DNA follows: TGTGCCAGCAGCCTGACTAGCAGGGGCACAGATACGCAGTATTTT. V usage is TRBV9 and J usage is TRBJ2-3; 7 bases map to TRBD2. This CDR3 is 15 amino acids long. The germline gives CDR1 SGDLS, CDR2 YYNGEE. Losses at the gene ends were 4 bases for V and 1 base for J; bases not matched to a gene: 6.

The J gene is TRBJ2-7, the V gene TRBV6-5; TRBD1 is a possible D gene (6 bases). The V gene lost 5 bases and the J gene lost 0 bases, with 11 bases spanning the gap. Germline loops: CDR1 MNHEY, CDR2 SVGAGI. This CDR3 has 14 residues. The CDR3 reads CASSQGFGSYEQYF. The CDR3 DNA sequence: TGTGCCAGCAGTCAGGGGTTCGGCTCCTACGAGCAGTACTTC.

The chain has TRBV7-9 and TRBJ2-5, with D possibly being TRBD1 (7 bases). Germline V gives CDR1 SEHNR, CDR2 FQNEAQ (reference sequence). CDR3 length equals 14 residues. V was cut by 10 bases and J by 4 bases, with 19 bases left in between. The CDR3 here is CATTGVEGGETQYF. As DNA, the CDR3 is TGTGCCACCACAGGGGTCGAGGGAGGAGAGACCCAGTACTTC.

The CDR3 loop is CASSPRPGSGELFF. CDR3 in DNA: TGTGCCAGCAGCCCGCGCCCGGGATCCGGGGAGCTGTTTTTT. This chain uses TRBV5-4 with TRBJ2-2, with a tentative D call TRBD2 (5 bases). CDR1 and CDR2 from the germline V gene are SGHNT and YYREEE (reference sequence). V lost 4 bases to trimming and J lost 6 bases, with 13 bases between them. The CDR3 is 14 residues long.

V gene TRBV6-5 combines with J gene TRBJ2-7, with D possibly TRBD1 on 7 matching bases. Germline CDR1 MNHEY, CDR2 SVGAGI. Trimming shortened V by 0 bases and J by 0 bases, and 12 bases separated the two germline ends. This CDR3 has 16 amino acids. The CDR3 nucleotides read TGTGCCAGCAGTTACTCACCAGGGGGGTTCTCCTACGAGCAGTACTTC. As protein: CASSYSPGGFSYEQYF.

The chain has TRBV10-1 and TRBJ1-1; no reliable D call. The germline V gene encodes CDR1 WNHNN and CDR2 SYGVQD (reference sequence). There are 14 residues in the CDR3. Trimming pared 4 bases from V and 4 bases from J, leaving 13 bases between. The CDR3 reads CASSATNTATEAFF. The CDR3 bases are TGCGCCAGCAGTGCCACTAATACGGCCACTGAAGCTTTCTTT.

This sequence joins TRBV7-2 and TRBJ2-7; maybe TRBD2 (7 bases). With 1 base removed from V and 0 bases from J, the gap between germline ends came to 22 bases. Per the germline V gene, CDR1 is SGHTA and CDR2 is FQGNSA. This CDR3 is built from 19 residues. In nucleotides, the CDR3 is TGTGCCAGCAGCTTAGGGGCGGGGGCTAACCATCCCTTCTCCTACGAGCAGTACTTC. Translating gives CASSLGAGANHPFSYEQYF.

J is TRBJ2-1 and V is TRBV5-1, with 8 bases aligning to TRBD2. Germline CDR1 and CDR2: SGHRS and YFSETQ. The CDR3 is 16 amino acids. The ends lost 5 bases at V and 3 bases at J; junction bases unmatched: 10. The CDR3 DNA reads TGCGCCAGCAGGGACCCCGGGACTAGTCTCTACAATGAGCAGTTCTTC. It is translated as CASRDPGTSLYNEQFF.

As DNA, the CDR3 is TGCGCCAGCAGCTTGGGACAGGGGGCTTCGAATGAGCAGTTCTTC. Amino acid sequence: CASSLGQGASNEQFF. The rearrangement links TRBV5-1 to TRBJ2-1, with 10 bases that match TRBD1. CDR3 size: 15 residues. Trimming cost V 0 bases and J 7 bases; bases outside gene matches: 4. Germline V gives CDR1 SGHRS, CDR2 YFSETQ. Together with reference TRBV5-1 and TRBJ2-1, the CDR3 gives the full variable domain: KAGVTQTPRYLIKTRGQQVTLSCSPISGHRSVSWYQQTPGQGLQFLFEYFSETQRNKGNFPGRFSGRQFSNSRSEMNVSTLELGDSALYLCASSLGQGASNEQFFGPGTRLTVL.

The CDR3 is CSVSRGPGELFF. CDR3 coding DNA: TGCAGCGTTTCTAGGGGCCCCGGGGAGCTGTTTTTT. The J gene is TRBJ2-2, the V gene TRBV29-1, with D tentatively TRBD1 (5 bases). CDR1 is SQVTM and CDR2 is ANQGSEA in the germline V gene. The CDR3 has 12 residues. V shed 5 bases and J shed 6 bases, with 10 bases lying between them.